This TCR beta chain derives from a study of identifying expanded T cells in peripheral blood. The protocol was immunoSEQ multiplex PCR, while the TCRdb copy is restricted to in-frame clones and leaves out a portion. The sample holds approximately 100,000 clones, about 89% seen once. Study results and limitations: Differentially abundant clones: about 1.3 between replicates, around 16 at around 15 days, 19 at four. Two-week clone count variance significantly increased as total template count grew.

No infections or other immune events were documented during collection. On this clone: Its antigen is not known.

Sequenced input: blood. This sequence was found in a person between 18 and 75 years old in good health.

CDR3 sequence (DNA): TGTGCCAGCAGCTTCGACAGGGGGCAAGAGCAGTACTTC. Its translation is CASSFDRGQEQYF. This chain joins TRBV7-2 and TRBJ2-7; TRBD1 matches at 10 bases. V dropped 3 bases and J dropped 7; count of bases not matched to a gene: 3. CDR1 is SGHTA, CDR2 FQGNSA, per germline. CDR3 size: 13 residues.